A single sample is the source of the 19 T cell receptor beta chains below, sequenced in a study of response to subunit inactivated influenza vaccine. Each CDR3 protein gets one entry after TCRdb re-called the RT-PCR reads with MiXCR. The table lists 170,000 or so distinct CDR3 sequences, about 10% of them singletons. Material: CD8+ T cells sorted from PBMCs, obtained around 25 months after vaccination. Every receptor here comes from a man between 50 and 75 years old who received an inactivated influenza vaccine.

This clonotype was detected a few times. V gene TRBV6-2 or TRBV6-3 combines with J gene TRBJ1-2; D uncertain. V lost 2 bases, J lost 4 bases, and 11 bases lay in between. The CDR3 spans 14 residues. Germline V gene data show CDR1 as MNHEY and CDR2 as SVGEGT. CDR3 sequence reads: CASSYGGPGYGYTF. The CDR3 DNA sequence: TGTGCCAGCAGTTACGGAGGACCGGGCTATGGCTACACCTTC.

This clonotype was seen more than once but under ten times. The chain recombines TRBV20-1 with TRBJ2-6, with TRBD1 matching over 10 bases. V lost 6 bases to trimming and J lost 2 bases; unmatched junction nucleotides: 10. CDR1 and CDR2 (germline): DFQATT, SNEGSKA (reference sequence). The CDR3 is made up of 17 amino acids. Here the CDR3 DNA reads TGCAGTGCAACAGAAGCCGGGACAGGGGCTGGGGCCAACGTCCTGACTTTC. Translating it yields CSATEAGTGAGANVLTF.

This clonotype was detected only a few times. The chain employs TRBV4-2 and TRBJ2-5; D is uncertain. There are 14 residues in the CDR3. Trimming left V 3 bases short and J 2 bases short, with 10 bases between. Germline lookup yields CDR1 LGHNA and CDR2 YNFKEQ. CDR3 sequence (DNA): TGTGCCAGCAGCCAGGCCGGATCTCAAGAGACCCAGTACTTC. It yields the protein CASSQAGSQETQYF.

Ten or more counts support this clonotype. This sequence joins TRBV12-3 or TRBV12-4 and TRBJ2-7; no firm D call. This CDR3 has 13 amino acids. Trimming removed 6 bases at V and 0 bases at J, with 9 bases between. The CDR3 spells CASSLAGSYEQYF. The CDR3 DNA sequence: TGTGCCAGCAGCTTGGCCGGCTCCTACGAGCAGTACTTC.

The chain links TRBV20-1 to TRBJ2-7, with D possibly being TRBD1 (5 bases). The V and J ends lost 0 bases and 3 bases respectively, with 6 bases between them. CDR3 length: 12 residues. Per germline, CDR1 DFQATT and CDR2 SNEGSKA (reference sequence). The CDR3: CSARDRGYEQYF. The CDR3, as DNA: TGCAGTGCTAGAGATAGGGGCTACGAGCAGTACTTC.

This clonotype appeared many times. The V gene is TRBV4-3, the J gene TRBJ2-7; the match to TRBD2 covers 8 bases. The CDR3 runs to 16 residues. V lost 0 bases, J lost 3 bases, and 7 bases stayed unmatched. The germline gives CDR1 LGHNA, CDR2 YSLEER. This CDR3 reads CASSQDPAGANYEQYF. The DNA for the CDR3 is TGCGCCAGCAGCCAAGATCCAGCGGGAGCCAACTACGAGCAGTACTTC.

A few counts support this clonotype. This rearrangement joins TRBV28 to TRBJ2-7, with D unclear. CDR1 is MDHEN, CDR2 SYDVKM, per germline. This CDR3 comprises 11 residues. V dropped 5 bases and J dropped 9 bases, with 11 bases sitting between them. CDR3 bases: TGTGCCAGCAGTATCGGCCGGATGCAGTACTTC. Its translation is CASSIGRMQYF.

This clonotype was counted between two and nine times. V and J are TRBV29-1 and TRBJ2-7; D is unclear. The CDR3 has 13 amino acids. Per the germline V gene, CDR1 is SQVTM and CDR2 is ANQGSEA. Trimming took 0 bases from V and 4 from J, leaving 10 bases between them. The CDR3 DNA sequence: TGCAGCGTTGAAGATAACACAAGATACGAGCAGTACTTC. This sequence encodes CSVEDNTRYEQYF.

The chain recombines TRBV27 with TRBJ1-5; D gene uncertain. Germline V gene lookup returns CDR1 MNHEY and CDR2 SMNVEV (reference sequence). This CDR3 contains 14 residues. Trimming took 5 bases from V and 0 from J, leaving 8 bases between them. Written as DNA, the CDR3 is TGTGCCAGCAGTCCCCTATCTAGCAATCAGCCCCAGCATTTT. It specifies CASSPLSSNQPQHF.

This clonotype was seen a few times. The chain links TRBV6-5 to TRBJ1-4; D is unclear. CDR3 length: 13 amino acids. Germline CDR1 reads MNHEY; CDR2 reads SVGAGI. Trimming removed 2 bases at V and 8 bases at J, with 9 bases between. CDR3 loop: CASSYTNKEKLFF. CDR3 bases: TGTGCCAGCAGTTACACAAATAAGGAAAAACTGTTTTTT.

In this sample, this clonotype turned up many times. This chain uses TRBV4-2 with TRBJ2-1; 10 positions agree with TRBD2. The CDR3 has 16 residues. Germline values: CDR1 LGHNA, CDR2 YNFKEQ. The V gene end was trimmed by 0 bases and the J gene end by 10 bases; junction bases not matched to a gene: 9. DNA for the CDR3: TGTGCCAGCAGCCAAGATGTAGCGGGAGGTCATAGGGAGCAGTTCTTC. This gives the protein CASSQDVAGGHREQFF.

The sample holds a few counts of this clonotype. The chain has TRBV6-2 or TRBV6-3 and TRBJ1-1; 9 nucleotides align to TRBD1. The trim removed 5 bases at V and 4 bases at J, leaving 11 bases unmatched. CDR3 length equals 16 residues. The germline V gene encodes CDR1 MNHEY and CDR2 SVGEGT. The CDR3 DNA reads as TGTGCCAGCAGTCCGCGGACAGGGGAGATGGCCACTGAAGCTTTCTTT. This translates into CASSPRTGEMATEAFF.

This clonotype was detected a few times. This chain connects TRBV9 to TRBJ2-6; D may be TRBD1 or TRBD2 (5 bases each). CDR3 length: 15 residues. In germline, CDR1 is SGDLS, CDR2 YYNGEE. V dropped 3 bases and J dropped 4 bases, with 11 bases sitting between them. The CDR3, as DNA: TGTGCCAGCAGCGGAGGGGCGCGGGGGGCCAACGTCCTGACTTTC. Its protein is CASSGGARGANVLTF. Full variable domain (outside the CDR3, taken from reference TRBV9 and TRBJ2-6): DSGVTQTPKHLITATGQRVTLRCSPRSGDLSVYWYQQSLDQGLQFLIQYYNGEERAKGNILERFSAQQFPDLHSELNLSSLELGDSALYFCASSGGARGANVLTFGAGSRLTVL.

The CDR3: CASSLGAESRGSPLHF. The CDR3 DNA sequence: TGTGCCAGCAGCTTGGGGGCAGAATCGCGGGGTTCACCCCTCCACTTT. The chain employs TRBV5-6 and TRBJ1-6, with D uncertain. The V and J ends lost 0 bases and 9 bases respectively, with 16 bases between them. CDR3 length equals 16 residues. CDR1 is SGHDT, CDR2 YYEEEE, per germline.

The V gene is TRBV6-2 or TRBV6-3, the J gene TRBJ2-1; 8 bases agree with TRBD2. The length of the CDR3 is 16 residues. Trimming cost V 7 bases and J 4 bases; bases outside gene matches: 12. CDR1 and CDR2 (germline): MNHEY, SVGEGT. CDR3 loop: CASTLEGVAGYNEQFF. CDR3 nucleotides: TGTGCCAGCACCCTAGAAGGGGTAGCGGGGTACAATGAGCAGTTCTTC.

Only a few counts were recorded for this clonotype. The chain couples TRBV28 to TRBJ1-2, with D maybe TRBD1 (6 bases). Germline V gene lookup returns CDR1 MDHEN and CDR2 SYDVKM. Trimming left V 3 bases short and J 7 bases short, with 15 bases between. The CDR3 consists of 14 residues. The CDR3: CASSLGSGALGYTF. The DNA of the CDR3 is TGTGCCAGCAGTTTGGGGTCGGGGGCGCTTGGCTACACCTTC.

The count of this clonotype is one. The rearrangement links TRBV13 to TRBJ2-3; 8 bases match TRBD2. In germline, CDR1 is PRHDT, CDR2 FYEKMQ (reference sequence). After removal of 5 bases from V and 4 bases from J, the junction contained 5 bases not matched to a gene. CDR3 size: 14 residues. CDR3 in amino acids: CASSTGLAPDTQYF. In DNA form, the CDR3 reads TGTGCCAGCAGCACCGGACTAGCACCAGATACGCAGTATTTT. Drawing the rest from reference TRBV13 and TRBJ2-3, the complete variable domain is AAGVIQSPRHLIKEKRETATLKCYPIPRHDTVYWYQQGPGQDPQFLISFYEKMQSDKGSIPDRFSAQQFSDYHSELNMSSLELGDSALYFCASSTGLAPDTQYFGPGTRLTVL.

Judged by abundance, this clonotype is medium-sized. The CDR3 DNA reads TGTGCCACCAGTGATTTGCCGGTCAATGAGCAGTTCTTC. It encodes CATSDLPVNEQFF. The V call is TRBV24-1, the J call TRBJ2-1, with no clear D. CDR3 length: 13 residues. Trimming removed 0 bases at V and 6 bases at J, with 5 bases between. The germline gives CDR1 KGHDR, CDR2 SFDVKD.

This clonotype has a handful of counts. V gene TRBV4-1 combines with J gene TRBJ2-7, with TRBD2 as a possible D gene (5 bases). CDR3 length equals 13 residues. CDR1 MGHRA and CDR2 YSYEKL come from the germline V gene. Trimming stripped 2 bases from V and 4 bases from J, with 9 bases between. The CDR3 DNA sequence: TGCGCCAGCAGCCAATTTGAGGGATACGAGCAGTACTTC. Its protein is CASSQFEGYEQYF.